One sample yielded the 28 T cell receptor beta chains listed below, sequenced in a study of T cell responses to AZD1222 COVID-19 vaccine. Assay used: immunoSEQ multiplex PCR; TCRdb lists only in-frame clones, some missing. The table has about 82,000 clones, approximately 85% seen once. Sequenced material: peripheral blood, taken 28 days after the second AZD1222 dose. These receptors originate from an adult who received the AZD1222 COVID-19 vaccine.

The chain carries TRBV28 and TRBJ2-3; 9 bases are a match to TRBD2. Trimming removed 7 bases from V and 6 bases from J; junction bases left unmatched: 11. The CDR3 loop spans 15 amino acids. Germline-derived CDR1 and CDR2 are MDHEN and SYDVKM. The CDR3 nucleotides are TGTGCCAGCACCCCTTGGAAGCGGGGGGTCGATACGCAGTATTTT. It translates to CASTPWKRGVDTQYF. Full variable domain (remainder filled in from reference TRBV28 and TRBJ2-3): DVKVTQSSRYLVKRTGEKVFLECVQDMDHENMFWYRQDPGLGLRLIYFSYDVKMKEKGDIPEGYSVSREKKERFSLILESASTNQTSMYLCASTPWKRGVDTQYFGPGTRLTVL.

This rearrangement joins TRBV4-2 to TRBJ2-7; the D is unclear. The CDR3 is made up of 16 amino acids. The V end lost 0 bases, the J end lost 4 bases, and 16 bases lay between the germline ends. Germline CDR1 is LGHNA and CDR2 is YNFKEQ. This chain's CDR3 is CASSQDVNAVRYEQYF. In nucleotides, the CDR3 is TGTGCCAGCAGCCAAGACGTTAACGCGGTGAGATACGAGCAGTACTTC.

Here the CDR3 DNA reads TGTGCCAGCAGCCGAGGGACAGACTATGGCTACACCTTC. It is translated as CASSRGTDYGYTF. V and J are TRBV5-5 and TRBJ1-2, with TRBD1 matching 7 bases. Germline assignment: CDR1 SGHKS and CDR2 YYEKEE (reference sequence). The CDR3 loop spans 13 amino acids. V shed 4 bases, J shed 3 bases, and the junction held 3 bases outside the gene matches.

The CDR3 loop is CSVRDTLGEQYV. The DNA for the CDR3 is TGCAGCGTTCGGGACACCCTCGGAGAGCAGTACGTC. The chain links TRBV29-1 to TRBJ2-7, with D perhaps matching TRBD1 (6 bases). The CDR3 has 12 residues. V lost 5 bases and J lost 7, with 15 bases in between. Germline V gene data show CDR1 as SQVTM and CDR2 as ANQGSEA.

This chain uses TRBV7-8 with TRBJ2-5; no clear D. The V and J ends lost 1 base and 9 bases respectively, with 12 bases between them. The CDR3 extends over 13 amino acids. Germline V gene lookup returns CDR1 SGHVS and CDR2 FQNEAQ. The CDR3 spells CASSLDGSVAQYF. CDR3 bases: TGTGCCAGCAGCTTAGACGGGTCTGTGGCCCAGTACTTC.

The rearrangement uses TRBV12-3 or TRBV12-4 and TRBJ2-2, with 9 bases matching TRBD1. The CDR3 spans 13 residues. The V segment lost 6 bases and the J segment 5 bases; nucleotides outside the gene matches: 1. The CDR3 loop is CASRTGGTGELFF. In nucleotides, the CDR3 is TGTGCCAGCAGGACAGGGGGTACCGGGGAGCTGTTTTTT.

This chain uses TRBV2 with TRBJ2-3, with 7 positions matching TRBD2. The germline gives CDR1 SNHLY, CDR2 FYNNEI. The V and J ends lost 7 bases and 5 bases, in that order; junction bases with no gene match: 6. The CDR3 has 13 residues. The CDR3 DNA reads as TGTGCCAGCAAGGAGCGGGGTATAGATACGCAGTATTTT. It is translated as CASKERGIDTQYF.

This chain's CDR3 is CASSVDQRSTDTQYF. The CDR3 DNA reads TGTGCCAGCAGCGTCGACCAGCGAAGCACAGATACGCAGTATTTT. The chain links TRBV5-4 to TRBJ2-3; D gene ambiguous. With 4 bases removed from V and 0 bases from J, the gap between germline ends came to 12 bases. Germline V gives CDR1 SGHNT, CDR2 YYREEE (reference sequence). The CDR3 has 15 amino acids.

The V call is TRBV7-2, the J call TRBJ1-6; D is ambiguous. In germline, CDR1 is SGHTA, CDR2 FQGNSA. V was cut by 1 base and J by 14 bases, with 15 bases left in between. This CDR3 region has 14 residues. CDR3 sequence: CASSLGQSRRSLHF. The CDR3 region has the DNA TGTGCCAGCAGCTTAGGCCAGTCCAGGCGCTCCCTCCACTTT. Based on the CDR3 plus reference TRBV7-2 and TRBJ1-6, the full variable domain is GAGVSQSPSNKVTEKGKDVELRCDPISGHTALYWYRQSLGQGLEFLIYFQGNSAPDKSGLPSDRFSAERTGGSVSTLTIQRTQQEDSAVYLCASSLGQSRRSLHFGNGTRLTVT.

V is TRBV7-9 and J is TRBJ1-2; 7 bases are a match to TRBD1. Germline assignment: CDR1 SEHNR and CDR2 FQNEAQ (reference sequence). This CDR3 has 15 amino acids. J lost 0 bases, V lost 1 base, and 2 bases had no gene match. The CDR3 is CASSLGTGANYGYTF. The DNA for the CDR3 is TGTGCCAGCAGCTTAGGAACAGGGGCTAACTATGGCTACACCTTC.

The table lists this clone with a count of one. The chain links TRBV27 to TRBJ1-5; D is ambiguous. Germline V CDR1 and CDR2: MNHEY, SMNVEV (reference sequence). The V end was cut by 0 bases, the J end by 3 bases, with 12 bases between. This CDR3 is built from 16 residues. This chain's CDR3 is CASSLSGPNTNQPQHF. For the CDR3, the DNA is TGTGCCAGCAGTTTATCAGGCCCTAACACCAATCAGCCCCAGCATTTT.

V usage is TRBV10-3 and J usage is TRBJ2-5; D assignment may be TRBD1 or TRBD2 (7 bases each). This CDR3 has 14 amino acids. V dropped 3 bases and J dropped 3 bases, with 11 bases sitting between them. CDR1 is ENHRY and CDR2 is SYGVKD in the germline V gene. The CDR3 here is CAISDRGGEETQYF. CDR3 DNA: TGTGCCATCAGTGACAGGGGGGGAGAAGAGACCCAGTACTTC.

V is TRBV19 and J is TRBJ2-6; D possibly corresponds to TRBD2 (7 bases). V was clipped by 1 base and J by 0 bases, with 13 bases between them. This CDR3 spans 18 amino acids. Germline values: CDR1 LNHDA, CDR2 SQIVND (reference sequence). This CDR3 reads CASSIGWRGRSGANVLTF. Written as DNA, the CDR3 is TGTGCCAGTAGTATAGGTTGGCGGGGGCGCTCTGGGGCCAACGTCCTGACTTTC.

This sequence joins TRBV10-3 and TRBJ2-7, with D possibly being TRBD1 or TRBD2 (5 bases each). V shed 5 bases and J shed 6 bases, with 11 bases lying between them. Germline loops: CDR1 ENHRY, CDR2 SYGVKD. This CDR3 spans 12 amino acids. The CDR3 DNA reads TGTGCCATCAGTCCCACGGGACCCGAGCAGTACTTC. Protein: CAISPTGPEQYF.

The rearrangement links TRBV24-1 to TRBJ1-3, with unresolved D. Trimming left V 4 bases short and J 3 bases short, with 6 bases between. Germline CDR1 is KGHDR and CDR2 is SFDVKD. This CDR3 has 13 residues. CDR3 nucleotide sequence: TGTGCCACCAGTGACCCCGGTGGAAACACCATATATTTT. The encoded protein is CATSDPGGNTIYF.

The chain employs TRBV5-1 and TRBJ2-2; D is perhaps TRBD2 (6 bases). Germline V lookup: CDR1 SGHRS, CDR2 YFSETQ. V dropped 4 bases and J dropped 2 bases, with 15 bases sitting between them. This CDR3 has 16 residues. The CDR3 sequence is CASSPLPGDNTGELFF. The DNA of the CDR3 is TGCGCCAGCAGCCCTTTACCGGGAGATAACACCGGGGAGCTGTTTTTT.

The CDR3, as DNA: TGTGCCAGCAGTAGGACGAATGAAGCTTTCTTT. Protein product: CASSRTNEAFF. The rearrangement uses TRBV6-5 and TRBJ1-1; the D is unclear. Trimming stripped 5 bases from V and 7 bases from J, with 8 bases between. Germline V CDR1 and CDR2: MNHEY, SVGAGI. This CDR3 comprises 11 residues.

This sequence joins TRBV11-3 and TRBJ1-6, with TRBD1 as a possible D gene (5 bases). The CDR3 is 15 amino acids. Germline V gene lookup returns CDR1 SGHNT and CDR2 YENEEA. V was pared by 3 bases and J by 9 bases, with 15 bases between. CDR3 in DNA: TGTGCCAGCAGCTTTCGGGGGGAAAGGACTTCACCCCTCCACTTT. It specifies CASSFRGERTSPLHF.

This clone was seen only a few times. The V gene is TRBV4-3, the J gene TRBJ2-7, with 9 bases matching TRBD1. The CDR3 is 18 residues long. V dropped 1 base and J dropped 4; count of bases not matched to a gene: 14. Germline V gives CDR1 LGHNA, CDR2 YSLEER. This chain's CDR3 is CASSQVEVWTGANYEQYV. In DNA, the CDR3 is TGCGCCAGCAGCCAAGTAGAGGTGTGGACAGGGGCGAATTACGAGCAGTACGTC.

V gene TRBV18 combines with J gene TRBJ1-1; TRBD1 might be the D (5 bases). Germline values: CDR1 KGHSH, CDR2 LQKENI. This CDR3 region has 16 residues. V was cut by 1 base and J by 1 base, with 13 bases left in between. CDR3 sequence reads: CASSPQGAGRNTEAFF. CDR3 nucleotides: TGTGCCAGCTCACCACAAGGGGCAGGGAGGAACACTGAAGCTTTCTTT. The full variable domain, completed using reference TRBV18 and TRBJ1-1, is NAGVMQNPRHLVRRRGQEARLRCSPMKGHSHVYWYRQLPEEGLKFMVYLQKENIIDESGMPKERFSAEFPKEGPSILRIQQVVRGDSAAYFCASSPQGAGRNTEAFFGQGTRLTVV.

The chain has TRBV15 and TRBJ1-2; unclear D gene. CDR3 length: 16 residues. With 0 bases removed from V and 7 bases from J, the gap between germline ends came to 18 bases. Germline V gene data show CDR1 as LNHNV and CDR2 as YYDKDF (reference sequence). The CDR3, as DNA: TGTGCCACCAGCAGAGATTTATTTGGGAGGGATCTTGGCTACACCTTC. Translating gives CATSRDLFGRDLGYTF.

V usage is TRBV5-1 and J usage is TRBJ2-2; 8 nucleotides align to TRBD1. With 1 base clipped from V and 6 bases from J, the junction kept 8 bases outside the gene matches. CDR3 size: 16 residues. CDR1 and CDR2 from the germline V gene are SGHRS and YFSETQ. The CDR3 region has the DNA TGCGCCAGCAGCTTGCACCAGGGGGCGGTCTCCGGGGAGCTGTTTTTT. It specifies CASSLHQGAVSGELFF.

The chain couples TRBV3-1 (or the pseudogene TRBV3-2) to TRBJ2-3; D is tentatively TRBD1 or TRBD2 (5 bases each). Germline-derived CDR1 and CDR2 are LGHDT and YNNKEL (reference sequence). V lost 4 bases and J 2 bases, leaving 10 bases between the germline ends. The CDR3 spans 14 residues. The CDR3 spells CASSLGTNTDTQYF. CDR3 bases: TGTGCCAGCAGCCTGGGGACCAACACAGATACGCAGTATTTT.

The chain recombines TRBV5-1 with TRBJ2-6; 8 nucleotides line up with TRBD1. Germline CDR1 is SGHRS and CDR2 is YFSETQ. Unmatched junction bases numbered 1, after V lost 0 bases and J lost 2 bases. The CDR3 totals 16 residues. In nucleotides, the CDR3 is TGCGCCAGCAGCTTGGGACAGGGGCCTGGGGCCAACGTCCTGACTTTC. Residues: CASSLGQGPGANVLTF.

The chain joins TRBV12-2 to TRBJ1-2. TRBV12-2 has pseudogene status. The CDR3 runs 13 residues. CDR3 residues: CASRLALLGGYTF. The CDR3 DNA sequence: TGTGCAAGTCGCTTAGCTCTTTTGGGTGGCTACACCTTC.

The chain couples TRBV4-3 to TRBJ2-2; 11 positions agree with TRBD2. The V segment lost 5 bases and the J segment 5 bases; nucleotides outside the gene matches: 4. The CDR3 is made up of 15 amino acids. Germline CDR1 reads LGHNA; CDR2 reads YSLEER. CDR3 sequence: CASSKLAGVTGELFF. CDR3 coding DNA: TGCGCCAGCAGCAAACTAGCGGGGGTTACCGGGGAGCTGTTTTTT.

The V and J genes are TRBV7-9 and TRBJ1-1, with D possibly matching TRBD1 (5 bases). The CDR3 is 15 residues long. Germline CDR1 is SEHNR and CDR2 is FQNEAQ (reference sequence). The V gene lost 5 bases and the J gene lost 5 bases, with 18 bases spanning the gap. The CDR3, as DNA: TGTGCCAGCAGCCTATCGGCGGGGCGTACGACTGAAGCTTTCTTT. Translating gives CASSLSAGRTTEAFF.

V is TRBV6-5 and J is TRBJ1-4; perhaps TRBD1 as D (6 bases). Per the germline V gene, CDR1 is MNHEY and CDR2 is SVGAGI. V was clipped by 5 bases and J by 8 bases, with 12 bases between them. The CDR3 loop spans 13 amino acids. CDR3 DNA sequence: TGTGCCAGCAGTCCGCTCGACAGGGAAAAACTGTTTTTT. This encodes CASSPLDREKLFF.